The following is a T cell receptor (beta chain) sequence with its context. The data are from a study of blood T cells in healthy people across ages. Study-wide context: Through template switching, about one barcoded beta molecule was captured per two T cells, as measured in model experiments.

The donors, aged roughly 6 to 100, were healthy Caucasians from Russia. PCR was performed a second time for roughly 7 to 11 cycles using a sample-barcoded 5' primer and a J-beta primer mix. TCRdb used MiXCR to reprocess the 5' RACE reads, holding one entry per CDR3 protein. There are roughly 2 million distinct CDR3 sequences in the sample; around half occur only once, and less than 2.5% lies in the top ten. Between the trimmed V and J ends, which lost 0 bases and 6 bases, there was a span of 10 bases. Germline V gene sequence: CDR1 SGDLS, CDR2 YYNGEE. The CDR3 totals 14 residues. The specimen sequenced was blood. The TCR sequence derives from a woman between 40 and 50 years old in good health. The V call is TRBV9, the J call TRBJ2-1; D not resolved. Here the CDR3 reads CASSVEGGRNEQFF. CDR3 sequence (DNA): TGTGCCAGCAGCGTAGAGGGCGGACGCAATGAGCAGTTCTTC.